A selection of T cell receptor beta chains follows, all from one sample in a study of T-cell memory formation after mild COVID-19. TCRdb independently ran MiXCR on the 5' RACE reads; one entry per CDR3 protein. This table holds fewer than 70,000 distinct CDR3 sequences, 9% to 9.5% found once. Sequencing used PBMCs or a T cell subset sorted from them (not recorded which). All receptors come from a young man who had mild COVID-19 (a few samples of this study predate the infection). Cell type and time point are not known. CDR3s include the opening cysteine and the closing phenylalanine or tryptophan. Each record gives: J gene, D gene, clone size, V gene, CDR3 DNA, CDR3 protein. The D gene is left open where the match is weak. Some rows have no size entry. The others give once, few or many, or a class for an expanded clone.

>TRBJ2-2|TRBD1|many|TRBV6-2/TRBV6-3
TGTGCCAGCAGTTTCAAAGTCGGGACAGCCACCGGGGAGCTGTTTTTT
CASSFKVGTATGELFF
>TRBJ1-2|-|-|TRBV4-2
TGTGCCAGCAGCCAAGAACAGACCTATGGCTACACCTTC
CASSQEQTYGYTF
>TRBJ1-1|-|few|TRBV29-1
TGCAGCGTTGTGCAGGGCTGGGCCACTGAAGCTTTCTTT
CSVVQGWATEAFF
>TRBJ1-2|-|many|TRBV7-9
TGTGCCAGCAGCCGCGGAGGCGGCTATGGCTACACCTTC
CASSRGGGYGYTF
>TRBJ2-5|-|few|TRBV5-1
TGCGCCAGCAGAGTCGGGGGGCAGGAGACCCAGTACTTC
CASRVGGQETQYF
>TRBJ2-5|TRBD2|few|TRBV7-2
TGTGCCAGCAGCCATGGGGGCCTGTATAGCGGGGGAGAGACCCAGTACTTC
CASSHGGLYSGGETQYF
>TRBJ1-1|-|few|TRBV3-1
TGTGCCAGCAGCCACAGGGTCACTGAAGCTTTCTTT
CASSHRVTEAFF
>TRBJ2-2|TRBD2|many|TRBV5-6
TGTGCCAGCAGTTCGTTTCAGCGGGGAGGTACCGGGGAGCTGTTTTTT
CASSSFQRGGTGELFF
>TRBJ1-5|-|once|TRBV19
TGTGCCAGTAGGGGAGGATACAATCAGCCCCAGCATTTT
CASRGGYNQPQHF
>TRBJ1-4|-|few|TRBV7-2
TGTGCCAGCAGCCGTTCGACAGATGAAAAACTGTTTTTT
CASSRSTDEKLFF